The 8 T cell receptor beta chains given below trace back to one sample, sequenced in a study of shared T cell receptors in the human thymus. Profiling relied on immunoSEQ multiplex PCR, and the TCRdb table lists in-frame clones only, not all of them. In the table there are fewer than 700,000 clones, around nine tenths of which are singletons. A further study also used this sample, focusing on human thymus T cells.

Sequencing input: thymocytes. All receptors derive from a boy under two years old with a congenital heart defect.

This clone was detected once. V is TRBV4-3 and J is TRBJ2-5, with TRBD1 as a possible D gene (6 bases). CDR1 and CDR2 (germline): LGHNA, YSLEER. Trimming removed 4 bases at V and 3 bases at J, with 21 bases between. The CDR3 totals 17 residues. The chain's CDR3 is CASSLRAGPGVEETQYF. CDR3 sequence (DNA): TGCGCCAGCAGCCTCCGGGCAGGGCCAGGGGTTGAAGAGACCCAGTACTTC.

In nucleotides, the CDR3 is TGTGCCAGCAGCTTAAGGGGGAGCGACAGGGAGAGGACCGGGGAGCTGTTTTTT. This sequence encodes CASSLRGSDRERTGELFF. The V and J genes are TRBV7-9 and TRBJ2-2; 7 bases align to TRBD1. CDR1 is SEHNR, CDR2 FQNEAQ, per germline (reference sequence). V lost 2 bases and J lost 5; bases outside the gene matches: 14. This CDR3 spans 18 amino acids.

This chain's CDR3 is CASSLVPGTSGSYAGELFF. In DNA, the CDR3 is TGCGCCAGCAGCTTGGTCCCCGGGACTAGCGGGAGCTACGCCGGGGAGCTGTTTTTT. The chain combines TRBV5-1 with TRBJ2-2; TRBD2 matches at 14 bases. The trim removed 0 bases at V and 6 bases at J, leaving 10 bases unmatched. Germline V gene data show CDR1 as SGHRS and CDR2 as YFSETQ. The CDR3 consists of 19 residues.

The rearrangement uses TRBV28 and TRBJ1-5; 7 nucleotides line up with TRBD1. CDR1 MDHEN and CDR2 SYDVKM come from the germline V gene. J lost 6 bases, V lost 4 bases, and 9 bases had no gene match. CDR3 length: 15 amino acids. CDR3 bases: TGTGCCAGCAGTTCTGACAGGGTATCTAGTCAGCCCCAGCATTTT. It is translated as CASSSDRVSSQPQHF.

The V gene is TRBV15, the J gene TRBJ2-6; D is ambiguous. Germline CDR1 reads LNHNV; CDR2 reads YYDKDF (reference sequence). V lost 4 bases and J lost 0, with 4 bases in between. This CDR3 contains 14 residues. Here the CDR3 DNA reads TGTGCCACCAGCATATACTCTGGGGCCAACGTCCTGACTTTC. It yields the protein CATSIYSGANVLTF.

This clone was counted a few times. This sequence joins TRBV6-5 and TRBJ2-2, with 8 nucleotides matching TRBD1. The CDR3 covers 15 residues. The junction had 3 bases not matched to a gene; V was cut back by 5 bases and J by 1 base. The germline CDR1 and CDR2 sequences are MNHEY and SVGAGI. For the CDR3, the DNA is TGTGCCAGCAGTGCCAGGGGGCTGAACACCGGGGAGCTGTTTTTT. Encoded protein: CASSARGLNTGELFF.

V usage is TRBV5-5 and J usage is TRBJ1-2, with a weak D call TRBD1 (5 bases). V was clipped by 2 bases and J by 3 bases, with 11 bases between them. Germline CDR1 and CDR2: SGHKS and YYEKEE (reference sequence). The CDR3 length is 14 residues. The CDR3 loop reads CASSFLPGHYGYTF. In DNA form, the CDR3 reads TGTGCCAGCAGCTTTCTTCCAGGGCACTATGGCTACACCTTC.

The J gene is TRBJ2-2, the V gene TRBV27; TRBD2 matches 8 bases. The CDR3 has 18 residues. With 3 bases clipped from V and 3 bases from J, the junction kept 12 bases outside the gene matches. The V gene's germline CDR1 is MNHEY and CDR2 SMNVEV (reference sequence). CDR3 DNA: TGTGCCAGCAGTTTTTCGAGGGCCCTAGCGGGCCACACCGGGGAGCTGTTTTTT. As protein: CASSFSRALAGHTGELFF.